The 5 T cell receptor beta chains given below trace back to one sample, sequenced in a study of blood T cells in healthy people across ages. A sample-barcoded 5' primer and a J-beta primer mix were used in a second PCR of roughly 7 to 12 cycles. TCRdb reanalysed the 5' RACE reads using MiXCR and keeps one entry per CDR3 protein. The table lists approximately 1,700,000 distinct CDR3 sequences, about two fifths of them singletons, with around 23% in the top ten. The sequenced material came from blood. Receptor source: a human donor in good health.

The chain uses TRBV19 and TRBJ2-3; tentatively, D is TRBD2 (6 bases). Trimming left V 6 bases short and J 6 bases short, with 13 bases between. Germline-derived CDR1 and CDR2 are LNHDA and SQIVND (reference sequence). The CDR3 loop spans 13 amino acids. This CDR3 reads CASRVPGRDTQYF. The CDR3, as DNA: TGTGCCAGTAGAGTCCCAGGGAGGGATACGCAGTATTTT.

This clonotype was seen a few times. The genes are TRBV12-3 or TRBV12-4 and TRBJ2-3; D remains ambiguous. This CDR3 contains 14 residues. The V gene lost 4 bases and the J gene lost 7 bases, with 15 bases spanning the gap. The CDR3 protein is CASSYGTAANTQYF. The CDR3 DNA sequence: TGTGCCAGCAGTTACGGCACCGCTGCAAATACGCAGTATTTT.

V usage is TRBV12-3 or TRBV12-4 and J usage is TRBJ2-7, with D maybe TRBD2 (5 bases). Trimming took 5 bases from V and 1 from J, leaving 18 bases between them. The CDR3 totals 16 residues. The CDR3 is CASSKQGGFLSYEQYF. CDR3 sequence (DNA): TGTGCCAGCAGTAAGCAAGGAGGTTTCCTTTCCTACGAGCAGTACTTC.

The rearrangement joins TRBV7-9 to TRBJ2-5, with D possibly TRBD2 on 5 matching bases. The assigned J gene may be wrong: the sequence end matches TRBJ2-7 better. Looked up from germline, CDR1 is SEHNR and CDR2 is FQNEAQ (reference sequence). This CDR3 contains 14 residues. The CDR3 here is CASSPKGSFYEQYF. The DNA of the CDR3 is TGTGCCAGCAGCCCGAAAGGGAGTTTCTACGAGCAGTACTTC.

V gene TRBV4-3 combines with J gene TRBJ2-4; D possibly corresponds to TRBD1 (6 bases). The J call may be faulty, since TRBJ2-7 better matches the DNA end. CDR3 length equals 16 residues. Germline CDR1 reads LGHNA; CDR2 reads YSLEER. In DNA, the CDR3 is TGCGCCAGCAGCCCAGTCGGACCCCAGGGGCCGGACGAGCAGTACTTC. Protein product: CASSPVGPQGPDEQYF.